The 32 T cell receptor beta chains in this list originate from one sample, sequenced in a study of T cells after yellow fever vaccination. In TCRdb, the 5' RACE reads were re-called with MiXCR into one record per CDR3 protein. The top ten hold 17% of the sample, which has approximately 580,000 distinct CDR3 sequences, about a sixth seen once. Specimen: PBMCs, collected less than 6 days after the first yellow fever vaccination. All receptors derive from a man in his late teens or twenties who received the YFV17D yellow fever vaccine.

This clonotype was observed a few times. The chain employs TRBV4-1 and TRBJ2-7, with 7 bases lining up with TRBD1. Germline loops: CDR1 MGHRA, CDR2 YSYEKL. This CDR3 comprises 15 residues. The J segment lost 4 bases and the V segment lost 0 bases, leaving 6 bases of the junction unmatched. The CDR3 here is CASSQESPGGYEQYF. The CDR3, as DNA: TGCGCCAGCAGCCAAGAATCCCCAGGGGGATACGAGCAGTACTTC.

This clonotype occurred a few times. The CDR3 region is CSAHRDRQFF. CDR3 bases: TGCAGTGCCCATCGGGACAGGCAGTTCTTC. V is TRBV20-1 and J is TRBJ2-1; the match to TRBD1 covers 7 bases. Germline CDR1 reads DFQATT; CDR2 reads SNEGSKA (reference sequence). V was clipped by 6 bases and J by 12 bases; unmatched bases: 5. This CDR3 has 10 residues.

This sequence joins TRBV29-1 and TRBJ2-2; D ambiguous. The CDR3 consists of 13 residues. Trimming removed 4 bases from V and 4 bases from J, with 10 bases in between. Germline V gene sequence: CDR1 SQVTM, CDR2 ANQGSEA. CDR3 sequence: CSVVGIATGELFF. DNA for the CDR3: TGCAGCGTTGTGGGCATTGCCACCGGGGAGCTGTTTTTT.

V usage is TRBV5-1 and J usage is TRBJ1-1, with TRBD1 matching 7 bases. The V and J ends lost 3 bases and 4 bases, in that order; junction bases with no gene match: 6. CDR1 is SGHRS and CDR2 is YFSETQ in the germline V gene. The CDR3 consists of 14 residues. As DNA, the CDR3 is TGCGCCAGCAGCTCCACAGGGGTGGTCACTGAAGCTTTCTTT. Translating gives CASSSTGVVTEAFF.

V is TRBV12-3 or TRBV12-4 and J is TRBJ2-3; D remains ambiguous. V lost 3 bases, J lost 4 bases, and 8 bases lay in between. This CDR3 contains 13 residues. The CDR3 protein is CASSFLVPDTQYF. The CDR3 DNA reads as TGTGCCAGCAGTTTCTTAGTACCAGATACGCAGTATTTT.

The chain employs TRBV2 and TRBJ2-3, with D possibly TRBD1 on 6 matching bases. The CDR3 spans 15 residues. Germline V gene data show CDR1 as SNHLY and CDR2 as FYNNEI. V lost 5 bases and J 3 bases, leaving 15 bases between the germline ends. CDR3 sequence (DNA): TGTGCCAGCAGTCAGGCAGGGGTAGTGACAGATACGCAGTATTTT. Protein sequence: CASSQAGVVTDTQYF.

The sample holds a few counts of this clonotype. The chain carries TRBV7-9 and TRBJ1-1; D call uncertain. Germline V gene sequence: CDR1 SEHNR, CDR2 FQNEAQ (reference sequence). CDR3 length: 14 residues. Trimming pared 2 bases from V and 3 bases from J, leaving 10 bases between. CDR3 protein: CASSLRSGYTEAFF. CDR3 sequence (DNA): TGTGCCAGCAGCTTAAGATCTGGCTACACTGAAGCTTTCTTT.

This chain joins TRBV10-3 and TRBJ1-1; no clear D gene. Trimming took 6 bases from V and 4 from J, leaving 15 bases between them. CDR3 size: 14 residues. Germline lookup yields CDR1 ENHRY and CDR2 SYGVKD. The CDR3 DNA reads TGTGCCATCAGAGCCGGGCCGATGGGCACTGAAGCTTTCTTT. Its protein product is CAIRAGPMGTEAFF.

This clonotype came up a few times. The chain joins TRBV9 to TRBJ1-1; possible D gene TRBD1, 6 bases. The CDR3 covers 14 residues. Germline V lookup: CDR1 SGDLS, CDR2 YYNGEE. Trimming took off 4 bases at V and 1 base at J, with 11 bases between the two ends. The CDR3 DNA reads TGTGCCAGCAGCCCGGACAGCAAGAACACTGAAGCTTTCTTT. Translated, it gives CASSPDSKNTEAFF.

In its sample, this clonotype was seen a few times. The chain joins TRBV5-1 to TRBJ2-1, with D perhaps TRBD1 or TRBD2 (5 bases each). The CDR3 has 17 residues. Trimming stripped 1 base from V and 4 bases from J, with 18 bases between. Germline V gene data show CDR1 as SGHRS and CDR2 as YFSETQ. CDR3 region: CASSLNSLGVGYNEQFF. The DNA of the CDR3 is TGCGCCAGCAGCTTGAACTCCTTGGGGGTGGGATACAATGAGCAGTTCTTC. Based on the CDR3 plus reference TRBV5-1 and TRBJ2-1, the full variable domain is KAGVTQTPRYLIKTRGQQVTLSCSPISGHRSVSWYQQTPGQGLQFLFEYFSETQRNKGNFPGRFSGRQFSNSRSEMNVSTLELGDSALYLCASSLNSLGVGYNEQFFGPGTRLTVL.

V is TRBV10-3 and J is TRBJ1-3; D remains ambiguous. There are 16 residues in the CDR3. Germline assignment: CDR1 ENHRY and CDR2 SYGVKD. V gave up 2 bases and J gave up 0 bases, with 11 bases separating them. The CDR3 DNA follows: TGTGCCATCAGTGAGCCTACAGTTGACTCTGGAAACACCATATATTTT. Translating gives CAISEPTVDSGNTIYF.

Only a few counts were recorded for this clonotype. This chain connects TRBV15 to TRBJ2-7, with unresolved D. This CDR3 contains 14 residues. Deletions cut 1 base from V and 4 bases from J, with 11 bases between. Germline V gene lookup returns CDR1 LNHNV and CDR2 YYDKDF (reference sequence). The CDR3 loop reads CATSRVDLGYEQYF. The CDR3 nucleotides are TGTGCCACCAGCAGAGTGGACCTGGGGTACGAGCAGTACTTC.

This clonotype turned up a few times. CDR3 DNA sequence: TGTGCCAGCAGTTACCAGAATAATTCACCCCTCCACTTT. This codes for CASSYQNNSPLHF. The rearrangement uses TRBV6-6 and TRBJ1-6, with D hard to call. V lost 2 bases to trimming and J lost 5 bases, with 4 bases between them. CDR1 is MNHNY and CDR2 is SVGAGI in the germline V gene (reference sequence). The CDR3 is 13 amino acids.

This clonotype showed up just a few times. The CDR3 DNA follows: TGTGCCAGCAGCCAGACAGTCTCCTACGAGCAGTACTTC. Translating it yields CASSQTVSYEQYF. The genes are TRBV19 and TRBJ2-7; maybe TRBD1 (5 bases). The CDR3 has 13 residues. V gave up 9 bases and J gave up 0 bases, with 12 bases separating them. The V gene's germline CDR1 is LNHDA and CDR2 SQIVND (reference sequence).

The chain uses TRBV18 and TRBJ2-2, with D unresolved. Trimming left V 5 bases short and J 0 bases short, with 7 bases between. This CDR3 is 14 amino acids long. Germline loops: CDR1 KGHSH, CDR2 LQKENI. The CDR3: CASSSRTNTGELFF. The CDR3 DNA sequence: TGTGCCAGCTCATCAAGAACGAACACCGGGGAGCTGTTTTTT. The entire variable domain, with the rest obtained from reference TRBV18 and TRBJ2-2, is as follows: NAGVMQNPRHLVRRRGQEARLRCSPMKGHSHVYWYRQLPEEGLKFMVYLQKENIIDESGMPKERFSAEFPKEGPSILRIQQVVRGDSAAYFCASSSRTNTGELFFGEGSRLTVL.

In DNA form, the CDR3 reads TGTGCCAGCAGCCCCGGACAGGTCTTCTTTCAAGAGACCCAGTACTTC. Translating gives CASSPGQVFFQETQYF. V and J are TRBV7-7 and TRBJ2-5, with TRBD1 matching over 7 bases. CDR3 length equals 16 residues. Unmatched junction bases numbered 11, after V lost 5 bases and J lost 2 bases. CDR1 is SSHAT and CDR2 is FNYEAQ in the germline V gene (reference sequence).

The rearrangement joins TRBV20-1 to TRBJ2-3; TRBD2 matches at 12 bases. Germline V gives CDR1 DFQATT, CDR2 SNEGSKA (reference sequence). With V trimmed by 2 bases and J by 4 bases, 7 bases remained unmatched. This CDR3 is 16 amino acids long. CDR3 protein: CSARPLAGGLSDTQYF. CDR3 DNA: TGCAGTGCTAGACCGCTAGCGGGGGGGCTGTCAGATACGCAGTATTTT.

The V gene is TRBV4-3, the J gene TRBJ2-5; 9 bases fit TRBD2. With 4 bases clipped from V and 0 bases from J, the junction kept 3 bases outside the gene matches. CDR3 length: 15 residues. From germline, CDR1 is LGHNA and CDR2 YSLEER. CDR3 loop: CASSPSSGDQETQYF. The CDR3 region has the DNA TGCGCCAGCAGCCCCTCTAGCGGGGACCAAGAGACCCAGTACTTC.

The chain carries TRBV4-1 and TRBJ2-2; TRBD2 agrees at 7 bases. CDR3 size: 15 residues. Trimming removed 3 bases from V and 6 bases from J; junction bases left unmatched: 7. Germline loops: CDR1 MGHRA, CDR2 YSYEKL. The chain's CDR3 is CASSQSGGSAGELFF. The CDR3, as DNA: TGCGCCAGCAGCCAGTCGGGAGGAAGCGCCGGGGAGCTGTTTTTT.

The CDR3 here is CASSGLAETQYF. In nucleotides, the CDR3 is TGTGCCAGCAGTGGACTAGCTGAGACCCAGTACTTC. The rearrangement uses TRBV2 and TRBJ2-5; 7 bases match TRBD2. Trimming took 4 bases from V and 5 from J; bases not matched to a gene: 1. CDR1 is SNHLY, CDR2 FYNNEI, per germline. The CDR3 covers 12 residues.

This chain links TRBV7-2 with TRBJ2-2; D not resolved. Germline V lookup: CDR1 SGHTA, CDR2 FQGNSA. The CDR3 is made up of 14 amino acids. Deletions cut 9 bases from V and 8 bases from J, with 19 bases between. CDR3 loop: CASPQRSGSGELFF. Written as DNA, the CDR3 is TGTGCCAGTCCACAGAGGTCCGGGTCGGGGGAGCTGTTTTTT.

This clonotype was detected once. The genes are TRBV12-3 or TRBV12-4 and TRBJ1-4; no reliable D call. The germline V and J ends were trimmed by 7 bases and 0 bases, with 9 bases remaining between them. The CDR3 sequence is 14 residues long. DNA of the CDR3: TGTGCCAGCACTCGGTTTGCAACTAATGAAAAACTGTTTTTT. It encodes CASTRFATNEKLFF.

The chain is built from TRBV28 and TRBJ2-5, with a weak D call TRBD1 (6 bases). The V and J ends lost 5 bases and 5 bases respectively, with 15 bases between them. This CDR3 region has 14 residues. Germline values: CDR1 MDHEN, CDR2 SYDVKM. The CDR3 region has the DNA TGTGCCAGCAGTACTACAGGGCCCTGGGAGACCCAGTACTTC. Protein: CASSTTGPWETQYF.

The V and J genes are TRBV12-3 or TRBV12-4 and TRBJ1-1, with no clear D. V was shortened by 5 bases and J by 7 bases, with 23 bases between the two germline ends. This CDR3 region has 16 residues. The CDR3 is CASSLGRGSSPDEAFF. The DNA for the CDR3 is TGTGCCAGCAGTCTAGGCCGAGGGAGCAGCCCAGATGAAGCTTTCTTT.

This clonotype came up a few times. The chain recombines TRBV12-3 or TRBV12-4 with TRBJ1-4, with D uncertain. The V end lost 2 bases, the J end lost 2 bases, and 9 bases lay between the germline ends. This CDR3 has 15 residues. As DNA, the CDR3 is TGTGCCAGCAGTTTAAGAGGGTTGACTAATGAAAAACTGTTTTTT. Translating it yields CASSLRGLTNEKLFF.

In this sample, this clonotype turned up a few times. This chain connects TRBV7-2 to TRBJ2-4; D remains ambiguous. Germline V gene lookup returns CDR1 SGHTA and CDR2 FQGNSA. Deletions cut 2 bases from V and 0 bases from J, with 11 bases between. There are 16 residues in the CDR3. CDR3 nucleotide sequence: TGTGCCAGCAGCTTAAGTAGGGCGGTAGCCAAAAACATTCAGTACTTC. Protein: CASSLSRAVAKNIQYF.

This clonotype was picked up one time. J is TRBJ2-7 and V is TRBV11-1, with TRBD1 as a possible D gene (5 bases). The CDR3 totals 14 residues. Trimming removed 4 bases from V and 9 bases from J, with 19 bases in between. Germline V gene data show CDR1 as SGHAT and CDR2 as FQDESV (reference sequence). CDR3 DNA sequence: TGTGCCAGCAGCTCATACTGGAACCAGGGCGCGCAGTACTTC. This gives the protein CASSSYWNQGAQYF.

A few counts support this clonotype. This sequence joins TRBV29-1 and TRBJ2-1; 11 bases line up with TRBD2. Germline-derived CDR1 and CDR2 are SQVTM and ANQGSEA. There are 13 residues in the CDR3. The ends lost 6 bases at V and 12 bases at J; junction bases unmatched: 10. The CDR3, as DNA: TGCAGCGTGTCTAGCGGGGGGCCCTTAGGGCAGTTCTTC. This codes for CSVSSGGPLGQFF.

This clonotype was detected only a few times. The rearrangement joins TRBV7-2 to TRBJ2-5; TRBD1 is a possible D gene (6 bases). CDR3 length: 14 residues. From germline, CDR1 is SGHTA and CDR2 FQGNSA. The V end lost 5 bases, the J end lost 4 bases, and 14 bases lay between the germline ends. The CDR3 DNA sequence: TGTGCCAGCAGCCCGCCAGGGGTTTCAGAGACCCAGTACTTC. It encodes CASSPPGVSETQYF.

The J gene is TRBJ2-3, the V gene TRBV30; 7 bases fit TRBD1. CDR1 and CDR2 (germline): GTSNPN, SVGIG (reference sequence). CDR3 length: 13 amino acids. Trimming removed 5 bases from V and 3 bases from J; junction bases left unmatched: 5. The CDR3 DNA sequence: TGTGCCTGGGACAGGGATGAGACAGATACGCAGTATTTT. Its translation: CAWDRDETDTQYF.

The CDR3 region is CASSIYEQFF. The CDR3 DNA reads TGCGCCAGCAGTATTTATGAGCAGTTCTTC. The chain has TRBV5-1 and TRBJ2-1; D uncertain. Trimming removed 5 bases from V and 8 bases from J, with 5 bases in between. Germline CDR1 reads SGHRS; CDR2 reads YFSETQ. The CDR3 is 10 amino acids.

This clonotype showed up just a few times. The rearrangement joins TRBV7-3 to TRBJ2-1, with a tentative D call TRBD1 (5 bases). CDR3 length equals 14 residues. Germline CDR1 reads SGHTA; CDR2 reads FQGTGA. Trimming stripped 2 bases from V and 9 bases from J, with 14 bases between. This CDR3 is CASSLDGGAGEQFF. The CDR3 DNA reads as TGTGCCAGCAGCTTAGATGGTGGGGCAGGTGAGCAGTTCTTC.